The 15 T cell receptor beta chains presented below share a single source sample, sequenced in a study of post-analysis software for immune sequencing data. General study points: There were about 5 TRBV segments more frequent in patients than controls, and TRBV5-6, TRBV5-1 and TRBV20-1 were among them.

The antigens of these receptors remain unknown. Every TCR beta cDNA library bore unique molecular identifiers. TCRdb re-called the PCR reads through MiXCR, storing one row per CDR3 protein. Of roughly 170,000 distinct CDR3 sequences listed, roughly 30% were seen once; the top ten hold approximately 1.5%. Specimen: blood. These receptors were obtained from a girl aged 10-17 years with multiple sclerosis.

V and J are TRBV5-1 and TRBJ2-1, with 7 bases fitting TRBD1. V lost 0 bases to trimming and J lost 9 bases; unmatched junction nucleotides: 6. From germline, CDR1 is SGHRS and CDR2 YFSETQ. The CDR3 is 14 residues long. The CDR3 reads CASSLGGGYGEQFF. As DNA, the CDR3 is TGCGCCAGCAGCTTGGGAGGGGGCTACGGTGAGCAGTTCTTC.

This clonotype showed up many times. This sequence joins TRBV6-5 and TRBJ1-1, with 9 bases identical to TRBD1. Germline V gives CDR1 MNHEY, CDR2 SVGAGI. Losses at the gene ends were 6 bases for V and 3 bases for J; bases not matched to a gene: 8. The CDR3 covers 15 residues. Here the CDR3 reads CASSLLTGGHTEAFF. In DNA form, the CDR3 reads TGTGCCAGCAGCCTATTAACAGGGGGCCACACTGAAGCTTTCTTT.

In the case of this clonotype: One end of the junction does not line up with germline, which may come from a read error. The chain carries TRBV9 and TRBJ2-1; D is possibly TRBD1 (6 bases). CDR1 is SGDLS and CDR2 is YYNGEE in the germline V gene. This CDR3 spans 16 amino acids. In DNA, the CDR3 is TGTGCCAGCAGCGTCGAAGGGACAAGGAGTTACAATGAGCAGTTCTTT. This codes for CASSVEGTRSYNEQFF.

A few counts support this clonotype. This chain links TRBV12-5 with TRBJ1-6; D not certain. Per the germline V gene, CDR1 is LGHNT and CDR2 is FRNRAP. V lost 6 bases and J 5 bases, leaving 23 bases between the germline ends. This CDR3 comprises 18 residues. DNA of the CDR3: TGTGCTAGTGGCTGGACGGGGTGGGCAGTGGGAGATAATTCACCCCTCCACTTT. Translation: CASGWTGWAVGDNSPLHF.

The chain has TRBV20-1 and TRBJ2-2, with 14 bases matching TRBD2. This CDR3 is 16 amino acids long. Germline V gives CDR1 DFQATT, CDR2 SNEGSKA (reference sequence). With 3 bases clipped from V and 3 bases from J, the junction kept 3 bases outside the gene matches. In DNA, the CDR3 is TGCAGTGCTAGGGCGGGACTAGCGGGGGACACCGGGGAGCTGTTTTTT. As protein: CSARAGLAGDTGELFF.

Many counts were recorded for this clonotype. The genes are TRBV20-1 and TRBJ2-5, with 11 bases identical to TRBD2. V gave up 5 bases and J gave up 7 bases; unmatched junction bases: 18. CDR3 length: 17 amino acids. Germline CDR1 reads DFQATT; CDR2 reads SNEGSKA (reference sequence). The CDR3 nucleotides are TGCAGTGCTCCCCACTCGACTAGCGGGAAAGGATACGGGACCCAGTACTTC. This gives the protein CSAPHSTSGKGYGTQYF.

The chain has TRBV5-1 and TRBJ2-7, with TRBD2 matching over 11 bases. The CDR3 extends over 15 amino acids. The germline CDR1 and CDR2 sequences are SGHRS and YFSETQ. J was trimmed by 4 bases and V by 4 bases; bases with no gene match: 7. Here the CDR3 DNA reads TGCGCCAGCAGCAGGGGGACTAGCGGACGTTACGAGCAGTACTTC. Amino acid sequence: CASSRGTSGRYEQYF.

This clonotype was counted many times. The chain combines TRBV29-1 with TRBJ2-1; possibly TRBD1 for D (5 bases). Germline values: CDR1 SQVTM, CDR2 ANQGSEA. This CDR3 has 14 residues. The V and J ends lost 2 bases and 7 bases respectively, with 15 bases between them. DNA for the CDR3: TGCAGCGTTGAAAGGGGTAGATCTCAAAATGAGCAGTTCTTC. Encoded protein: CSVERGRSQNEQFF.

A note on this clonotype: An end of the junction differs from the germline gene, which may be a read error. CDR3 nucleotide sequence: TGCACCAGCAGCTTCTCAGGGACAAACGCCATGCAAGAGACCCAGTACTTC. Its translation is CTSSFSGTNAMQETQYF. This rearrangement joins TRBV5-1 to TRBJ2-5, with a tentative D call TRBD1 (6 bases). Germline loops: CDR1 SGHRS, CDR2 YFSETQ. This CDR3 is built from 17 residues.

Many counts were recorded for this clonotype. This chain links TRBV6-6 with TRBJ2-7, with D possibly TRBD2 on 5 matching bases. Germline V gene lookup returns CDR1 MNHNY and CDR2 SVGAGI (reference sequence). V lost 0 bases and J lost 6, with 15 bases in between. The CDR3 spans 15 residues. CDR3 nucleotide sequence: TGTGCCAGCAGTTACTCTGCGGACTCGGCTCGCGAGCAGTACTTC. This codes for CASSYSADSAREQYF.

The chain recombines TRBV5-1 with TRBJ2-7, with 7 bases aligning to TRBD1. Germline V gene lookup returns CDR1 SGHRS and CDR2 YFSETQ. The CDR3 spans 14 residues. With V trimmed by 0 bases and J by 2 bases, 2 bases remained unmatched. The CDR3 region has the DNA TGCGCCAGCAGCTTGGAGGGGGCGGCCTACGAGCAGTACTTC. Its protein product is CASSLEGAAYEQYF.

This clonotype was seen once. The V and J genes are TRBV4-1 and TRBJ1-4, with D uncertain. Per germline, CDR1 MGHRA and CDR2 YSYEKL. This CDR3 spans 14 amino acids. Trimming pared 0 bases from V and 1 base from J, leaving 3 bases between. The CDR3 loop is CASSQEKTNEKLFF. The CDR3, as DNA: TGCGCCAGCAGCCAAGAAAAAACTAATGAAAAACTGTTTTTT.

Concerning this clonotype: Possible read error: a much larger clone is one base away. V gene TRBV20-1 combines with J gene TRBJ2-7, with 14 bases fitting TRBD2. The CDR3 spans 17 residues. The V gene's germline CDR1 is DFQATT and CDR2 SNEGSKA (reference sequence). The CDR3 loop reads CSTRRLAGGPVKGEQYF. CDR3 DNA: TGCAGTACTAGAAGACTAGCGGGAGGGCCAGTCAAGGGGGAGCAGTACTTC.

The chain uses TRBV2 and TRBJ2-5; D unresolved. V was cut by 6 bases and J by 1 base, with 15 bases left in between. The CDR3 covers 15 residues. Germline CDR1 SNHLY, CDR2 FYNNEI. CDR3 sequence: CASSPGPLGQETQYF. The CDR3 DNA sequence: TGTGCCAGCAGCCCCGGGCCGCTGGGCCAAGAGACCCAGTACTTC.

V usage is TRBV4-1 and J usage is TRBJ2-5, with a tentative D call TRBD2 (6 bases). The CDR3 runs to 15 residues. V dropped 1 base and J dropped 2 bases, with 11 bases sitting between them. Germline V lookup: CDR1 MGHRA, CDR2 YSYEKL. The CDR3 sequence is CASSQVTSLQETQYF. CDR3 DNA: TGCGCCAGCAGCCAAGTCACTAGCTTACAAGAGACCCAGTACTTC.